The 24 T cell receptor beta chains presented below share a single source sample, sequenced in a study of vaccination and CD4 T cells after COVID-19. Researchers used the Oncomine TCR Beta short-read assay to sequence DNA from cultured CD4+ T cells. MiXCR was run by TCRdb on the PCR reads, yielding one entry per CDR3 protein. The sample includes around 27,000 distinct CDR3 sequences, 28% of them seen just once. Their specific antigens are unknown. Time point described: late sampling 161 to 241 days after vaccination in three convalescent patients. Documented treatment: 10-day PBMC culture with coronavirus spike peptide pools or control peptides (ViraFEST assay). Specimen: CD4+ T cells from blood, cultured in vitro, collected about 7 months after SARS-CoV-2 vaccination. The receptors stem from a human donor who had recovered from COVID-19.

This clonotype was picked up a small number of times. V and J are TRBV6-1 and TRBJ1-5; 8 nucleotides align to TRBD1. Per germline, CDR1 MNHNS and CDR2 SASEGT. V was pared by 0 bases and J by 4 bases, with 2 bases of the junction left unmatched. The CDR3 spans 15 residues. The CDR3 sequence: CASSEARQGNQPQHF. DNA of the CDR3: TGTGCCAGCAGTGAAGCGCGACAGGGGAATCAGCCCCAGCATTTT.

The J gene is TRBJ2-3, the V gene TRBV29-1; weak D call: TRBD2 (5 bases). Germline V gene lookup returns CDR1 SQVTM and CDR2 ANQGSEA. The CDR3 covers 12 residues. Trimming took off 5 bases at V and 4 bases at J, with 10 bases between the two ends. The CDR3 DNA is TGCAGCGTTTCGCTAGCCTCAGATACGCAGTATTTT. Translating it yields CSVSLASDTQYF.

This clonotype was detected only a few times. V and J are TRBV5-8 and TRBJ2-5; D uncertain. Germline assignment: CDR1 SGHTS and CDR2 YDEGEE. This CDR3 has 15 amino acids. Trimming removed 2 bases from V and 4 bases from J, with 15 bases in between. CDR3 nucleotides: TGTGCCAGCAGCTTCGGAAGGGATGTAGGAGAGACCCAGTACTTC. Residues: CASSFGRDVGETQYF.

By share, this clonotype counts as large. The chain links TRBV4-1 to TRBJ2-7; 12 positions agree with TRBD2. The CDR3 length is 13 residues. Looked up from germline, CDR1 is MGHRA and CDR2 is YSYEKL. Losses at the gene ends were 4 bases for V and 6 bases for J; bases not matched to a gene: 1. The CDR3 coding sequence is TGCGCCAGCAGCCCGGGACTAGCGGGCGAGCAGTACTTC. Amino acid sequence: CASSPGLAGEQYF.

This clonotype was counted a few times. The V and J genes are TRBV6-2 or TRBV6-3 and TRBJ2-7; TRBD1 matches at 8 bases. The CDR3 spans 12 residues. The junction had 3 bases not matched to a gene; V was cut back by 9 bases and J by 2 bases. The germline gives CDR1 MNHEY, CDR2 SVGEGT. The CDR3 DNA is TGTGCCAGTGGGACAGGTACCTACGAGCAGTACTTC. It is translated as CASGTGTYEQYF.

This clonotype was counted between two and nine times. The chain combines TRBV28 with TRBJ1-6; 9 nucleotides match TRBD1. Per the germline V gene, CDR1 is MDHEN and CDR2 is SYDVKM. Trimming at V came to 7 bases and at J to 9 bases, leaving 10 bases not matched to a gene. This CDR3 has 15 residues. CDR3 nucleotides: TGTGCCAGCACGCGGGGGGGACAGGGCGGTTCACCCCTCCACTTT. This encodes CASTRGGQGGSPLHF.

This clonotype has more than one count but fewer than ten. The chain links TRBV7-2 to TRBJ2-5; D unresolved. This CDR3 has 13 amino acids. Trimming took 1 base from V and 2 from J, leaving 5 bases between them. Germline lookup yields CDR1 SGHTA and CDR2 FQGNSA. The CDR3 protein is CASSLGSQETQYF. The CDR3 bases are TGTGCCAGCAGCTTAGGCAGTCAAGAGACCCAGTACTTC.

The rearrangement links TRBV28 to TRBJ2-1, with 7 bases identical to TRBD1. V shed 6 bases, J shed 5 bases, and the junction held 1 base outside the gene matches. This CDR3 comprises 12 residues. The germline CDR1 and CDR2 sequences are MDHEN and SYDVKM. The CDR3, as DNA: TGTGCCAGCAGAACAGGGGACAATGAGCAGTTCTTC. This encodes CASRTGDNEQFF.

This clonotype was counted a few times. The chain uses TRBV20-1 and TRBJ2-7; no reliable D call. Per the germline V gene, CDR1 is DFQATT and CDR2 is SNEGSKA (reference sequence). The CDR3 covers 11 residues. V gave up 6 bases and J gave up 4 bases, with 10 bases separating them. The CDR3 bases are TGCAGTGCCACGAATGGGTACGAGCAGTACTTC. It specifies CSATNGYEQYF.

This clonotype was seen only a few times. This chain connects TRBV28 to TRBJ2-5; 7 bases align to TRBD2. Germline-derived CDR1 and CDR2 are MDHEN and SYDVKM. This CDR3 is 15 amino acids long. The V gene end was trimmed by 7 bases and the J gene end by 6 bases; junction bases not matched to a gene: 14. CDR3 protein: CASTHRLAGGKTQYF. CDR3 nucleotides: TGTGCCAGCACCCACCGGCTAGCCGGGGGGAAGACCCAGTACTTC. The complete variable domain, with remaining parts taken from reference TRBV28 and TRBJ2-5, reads DVKVTQSSRYLVKRTGEKVFLECVQDMDHENMFWYRQDPGLGLRLIYFSYDVKMKEKGDIPEGYSVSREKKERFSLILESASTNQTSMYLCASTHRLAGGKTQYFGPGTRLLVL.

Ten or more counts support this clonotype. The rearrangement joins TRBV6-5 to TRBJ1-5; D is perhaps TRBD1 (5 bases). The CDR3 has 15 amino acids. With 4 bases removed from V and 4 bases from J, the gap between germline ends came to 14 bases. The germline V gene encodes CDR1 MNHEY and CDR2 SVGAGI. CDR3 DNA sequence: TGTGCCAGCAGTTCGTCCGGGGCTAATAATCAGCCCCAGCATTTT. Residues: CASSSSGANNQPQHF.

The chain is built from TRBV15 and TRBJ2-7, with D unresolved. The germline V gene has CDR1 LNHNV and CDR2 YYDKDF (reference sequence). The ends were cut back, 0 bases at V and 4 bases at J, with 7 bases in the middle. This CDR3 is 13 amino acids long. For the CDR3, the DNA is TGTGCCACCAGCAGAGATTATCGATACGAGCAGTACTTC. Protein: CATSRDYRYEQYF. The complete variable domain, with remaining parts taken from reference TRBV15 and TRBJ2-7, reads DAMVIQNPRYQVTQFGKPVTLSCSQTLNHNVMYWYQQKSSQAPKLLFHYYDKDFNNEADTPDNFQSRRPNTSFCFLDIRSPGLGDTAMYLCATSRDYRYEQYFGPGTRLTVT.

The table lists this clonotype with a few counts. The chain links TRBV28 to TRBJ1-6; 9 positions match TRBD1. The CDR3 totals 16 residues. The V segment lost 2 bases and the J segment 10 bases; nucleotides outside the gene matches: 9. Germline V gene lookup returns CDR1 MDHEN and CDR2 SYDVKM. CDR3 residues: CASSLGTGSWASPLHF. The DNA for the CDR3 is TGTGCCAGCAGTTTAGGGACAGGGTCCTGGGCCTCACCCCTCCACTTT.

CDR3 in amino acids: CASSWQILAKNIQYF. DNA of the CDR3: TGTGCCAGCAGTTGGCAGATTCTAGCCAAAAACATTCAGTACTTC. The V call is TRBV5-8, the J call TRBJ2-4; D ambiguous. CDR1 is SGHTS and CDR2 is YDEGEE in the germline V gene. Trimming cost V 5 bases and J 0 bases, with 12 bases left between them. This CDR3 contains 15 residues.

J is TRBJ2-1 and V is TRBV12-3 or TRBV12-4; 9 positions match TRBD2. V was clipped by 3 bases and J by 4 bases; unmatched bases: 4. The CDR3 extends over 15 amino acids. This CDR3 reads CASSLPAGGYNEQFF. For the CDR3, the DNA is TGTGCCAGCAGTTTGCCTGCGGGAGGGTACAATGAGCAGTTCTTC.

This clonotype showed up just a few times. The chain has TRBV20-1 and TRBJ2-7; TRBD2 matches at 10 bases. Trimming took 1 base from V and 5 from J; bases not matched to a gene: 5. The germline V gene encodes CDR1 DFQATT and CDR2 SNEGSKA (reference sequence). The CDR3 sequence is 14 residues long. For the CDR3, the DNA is TGCAGTGCTAGAGCCCCTAGCGGGAGCGACGAGCAGTACTTC. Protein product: CSARAPSGSDEQYF.

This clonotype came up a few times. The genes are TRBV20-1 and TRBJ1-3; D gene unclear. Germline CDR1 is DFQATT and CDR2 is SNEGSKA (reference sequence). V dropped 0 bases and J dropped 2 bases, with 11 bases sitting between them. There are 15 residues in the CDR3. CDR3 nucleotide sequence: TGCAGTGCTAGAGAGTTGGGCAGCCCTGGAAACACCATATATTTT. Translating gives CSARELGSPGNTIYF.

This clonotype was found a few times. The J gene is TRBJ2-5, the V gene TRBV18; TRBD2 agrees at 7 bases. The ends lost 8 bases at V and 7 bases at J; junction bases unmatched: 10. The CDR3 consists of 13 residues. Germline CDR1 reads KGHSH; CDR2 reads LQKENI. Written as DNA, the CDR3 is TGTGCCAGCGCGTACTCCGAGCGGGGGACCCAGTACTTC. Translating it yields CASAYSERGTQYF.

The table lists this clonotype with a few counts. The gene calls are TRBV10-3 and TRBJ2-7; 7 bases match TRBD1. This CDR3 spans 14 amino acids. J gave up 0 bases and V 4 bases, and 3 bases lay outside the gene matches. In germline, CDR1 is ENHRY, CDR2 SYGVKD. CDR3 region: CAISGDRVSYEQYF. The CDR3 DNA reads TGTGCCATCAGTGGTGACAGGGTCTCCTACGAGCAGTACTTC.

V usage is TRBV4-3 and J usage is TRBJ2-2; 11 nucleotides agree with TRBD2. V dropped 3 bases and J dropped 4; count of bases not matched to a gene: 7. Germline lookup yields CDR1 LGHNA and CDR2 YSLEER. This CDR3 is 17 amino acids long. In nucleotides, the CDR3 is TGCGCCAGCAGCCAGCGGACTAGCGGGTGGGGCACCGGGGAGCTGTTTTTT. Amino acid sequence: CASSQRTSGWGTGELFF.

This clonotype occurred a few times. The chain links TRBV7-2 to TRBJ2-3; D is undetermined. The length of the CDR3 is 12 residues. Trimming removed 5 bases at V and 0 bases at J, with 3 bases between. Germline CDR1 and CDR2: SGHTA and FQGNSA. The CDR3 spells CASSPSTDTQYF. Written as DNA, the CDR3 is TGTGCCAGCAGCCCGAGCACAGATACGCAGTATTTT.

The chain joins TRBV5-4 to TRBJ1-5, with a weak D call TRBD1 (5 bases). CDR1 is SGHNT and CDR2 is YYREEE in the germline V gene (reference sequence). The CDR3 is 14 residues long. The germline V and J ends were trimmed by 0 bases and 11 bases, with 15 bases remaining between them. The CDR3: CASSLGGARGSQHF. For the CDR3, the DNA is TGTGCCAGCAGCTTGGGAGGGGCACGAGGGTCCCAGCATTTT.

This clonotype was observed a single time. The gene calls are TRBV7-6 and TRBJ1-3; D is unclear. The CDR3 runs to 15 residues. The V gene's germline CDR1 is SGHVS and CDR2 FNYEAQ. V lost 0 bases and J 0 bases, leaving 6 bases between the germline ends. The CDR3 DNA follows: TGTGCCAGCAGCTTAGCAGAGAGCTCTGGAAACACCATATATTTT. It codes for CASSLAESSGNTIYF.

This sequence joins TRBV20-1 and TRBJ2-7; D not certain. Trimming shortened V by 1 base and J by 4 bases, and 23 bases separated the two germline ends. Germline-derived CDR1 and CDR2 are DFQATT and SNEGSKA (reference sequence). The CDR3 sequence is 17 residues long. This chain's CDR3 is CSARGAWGGMARYEQYF. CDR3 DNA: TGCAGTGCTAGAGGTGCATGGGGTGGTATGGCCCGTTACGAGCAGTACTTC.